Following are 24 T cell receptor beta chains from one sample sequenced in a study of cytomegalovirus exposure and HLA in healthy donors (dated by TCRdb to 2016 to 2017). Libraries were prepared through the immunoSEQ multiplex PCR assay. The multiplex PCR relied on a mix of 60 forward primers for TCR Vbeta segments and 13 reverse primers for TCR Jbeta segments. The immuneACCESS repertoire file appears here via TCRdb, limited to in-frame rearrangements. These files lack a portion of the clones; in checked studies, under half of the deficit traces to unresolved V genes, and the cause of the others is not known. For this sample the table gives tens of thousands of clones, of which 75% to 80% were detected only once. 3.7% of the sample lies in the top ten. The sequenced sample consisted of PBMCs. The source of these receptors is a young man in good health and CMV-seronegative.

V is TRBV30 and J is TRBJ2-1, with D possibly being TRBD1 (5 bases). Trimming cost V 2 bases and J 7 bases, with 6 bases left between them. CDR3 length: 11 amino acids. Germline CDR1 GTSNPN, CDR2 SVGIG (reference sequence). The CDR3 region is CAWSKGNEQFF. The CDR3, as DNA: TGTGCCTGGAGTAAGGGGAATGAGCAGTTCTTC.

The chain joins TRBV30 to TRBJ1-6, with no clear D. V shed 3 bases and J shed 10 bases, with 10 bases lying between them. CDR3 length: 12 amino acids. Germline CDR1 and CDR2: GTSNPN and SVGIG (reference sequence). CDR3 amino acids: CAWRLLKSPLHF. The CDR3 nucleotides are TGTGCCTGGAGACTCCTTAAGTCACCCCTCCACTTT.

The rearrangement uses TRBV6-6 and TRBJ1-5; D call uncertain. V was pared by 3 bases and J by 2 bases, with 8 bases between. Germline V gene lookup returns CDR1 MNHNY and CDR2 SVGAGI (reference sequence). The CDR3 spans 14 residues. The CDR3 DNA follows: TGTGCCAGCAGTTATGTCGGGGGCAATCAGCCCCAGCATTTT. Translating it yields CASSYVGGNQPQHF.

V is TRBV28 and J is TRBJ2-7, with a possible D match to TRBD2 (6 bases). The CDR3 totals 14 residues. V gave up 5 bases and J gave up 3 bases, with 14 bases separating them. Germline CDR1 reads MDHEN; CDR2 reads SYDVKM. The CDR3 loop is CASSPTRVGYEQYF. In nucleotides, the CDR3 is TGTGCCAGCAGTCCGACTAGAGTCGGCTACGAGCAGTACTTC.

CDR3 in DNA: TGTGCCAGTAGTATAGATCGGTCGGGATACACTGAAGCTTTCTTT. It is translated as CASSIDRSGYTEAFF. The chain carries TRBV19 and TRBJ1-1; the D is unclear. This CDR3 has 15 amino acids. The V end lost 0 bases, the J end lost 3 bases, and 11 bases lay between the germline ends. Germline V gene data show CDR1 as LNHDA and CDR2 as SQIVND (reference sequence).

The chain uses TRBV10-3 and TRBJ1-2, with 8 positions matching TRBD1. CDR3 length equals 14 residues. Looked up from germline, CDR1 is ENHRY and CDR2 is SYGVKD. The junction had 8 bases not matched to a gene; V was cut back by 5 bases and J by 6 bases. CDR3 nucleotide sequence: TGTGCCATCAGTAGAACAGGGGGGGTAGATGGCTACACCTTC. Translation: CAISRTGGVDGYTF.

This rearrangement joins TRBV29-1 to TRBJ2-3; TRBD2 matches 8 bases. V lost 3 bases, J lost 2 bases, and 10 bases stayed unmatched. This CDR3 has 16 amino acids. The germline V gene encodes CDR1 SQVTM and CDR2 ANQGSEA. CDR3 sequence (DNA): TGCAGCGTTGATTACGGGAGGGCCCTCGCCACAGATACGCAGTATTTT. It yields the protein CSVDYGRALATDTQYF.

This clone came up a few times. The genes are TRBV7-8 and TRBJ1-3; D is uncertain. There are 14 residues in the CDR3. The V gene's germline CDR1 is SGHVS and CDR2 FQNEAQ. Trimming stripped 5 bases from V and 2 bases from J, with 10 bases between. As DNA, the CDR3 is TGTGCCAGCAGCCCACTTCAAACTGGAAACACCATATATTTT. This gives the protein CASSPLQTGNTIYF.

The chain's CDR3 is CATSRDGEGRTQYF. The CDR3 DNA is TGTGCCACCAGCAGAGACGGGGAGGGACGGACCCAGTACTTC. The chain links TRBV15 to TRBJ2-5; 7 nucleotides agree with TRBD2. The CDR3 runs 14 residues. Per germline, CDR1 LNHNV and CDR2 YYDKDF (reference sequence). After removal of 0 bases from V and 7 bases from J, the junction contained 5 bases not matched to a gene.

This clone occurred once. The chain combines TRBV4-3 with TRBJ1-5, with D tentatively TRBD1 (5 bases). This CDR3 region has 13 residues. Germline values: CDR1 LGHNA, CDR2 YSLEER. The V gene lost 4 bases and the J gene lost 7 bases, with 11 bases spanning the gap. The chain's CDR3 is CASSPRGGQPQHF. The CDR3 DNA reads TGCGCCAGCAGCCCAAGGGGAGGCCAGCCCCAGCATTTT.

The J gene is TRBJ2-1, the V gene TRBV15; 9 positions match TRBD2. V shed 3 bases, J shed 4 bases, and the junction held 10 bases outside the gene matches. CDR1 and CDR2 (germline): LNHNV, YYDKDF (reference sequence). The CDR3 has 17 residues. The CDR3 coding sequence is TGTGCCACCAGCAGTGATTCGGGAACTAGCGGGTACAATGAGCAGTTCTTC. Translation: CATSSDSGTSGYNEQFF.

This clone was counted a single time. V usage is TRBV27 and J usage is TRBJ2-3; TRBD2 agrees at 8 bases. This CDR3 has 19 amino acids. V gave up 5 bases and J gave up 0 bases; unmatched junction bases: 16. CDR1 is MNHEY, CDR2 SMNVEV, per germline (reference sequence). The CDR3 DNA follows: TGTGCCAGCAGTACCTTGGGACGGACTAGCAGACCTAGCACAGATACGCAGTATTTT. This sequence encodes CASSTLGRTSRPSTDTQYF.

The chain carries TRBV5-4 and TRBJ1-1; 7 nucleotides line up with TRBD1. Germline V gene sequence: CDR1 SGHNT, CDR2 YYREEE (reference sequence). Trimming at V came to 4 bases and at J to 1 base, leaving 4 bases not matched to a gene. The CDR3 consists of 14 residues. CDR3 in amino acids: CASSKRDRNTEAFF. The CDR3 region has the DNA TGTGCCAGCAGCAAACGGGACAGGAACACTGAAGCTTTCTTT.

V usage is TRBV28 and J usage is TRBJ1-2; 8 bases agree with TRBD1. The germline V gene has CDR1 MDHEN and CDR2 SYDVKM. Losses at the gene ends were 6 bases for V and 0 bases for J; bases not matched to a gene: 3. CDR3 size: 14 residues. The CDR3 reads CASRYRGSNYGYTF. The CDR3 DNA follows: TGTGCCAGCAGGTACAGGGGGTCTAACTATGGCTACACCTTC.

The genes are TRBV19 and TRBJ1-1, with D hard to call. Germline V gene data show CDR1 as LNHDA and CDR2 as SQIVND (reference sequence). Trimming shortened V by 4 bases and J by 1 base, and 16 bases separated the two germline ends. The CDR3 extends over 16 amino acids. For the CDR3, the DNA is TGTGCCAGTAGTACCCACGGAGGGCAGCAGAACACTGAAGCTTTCTTT. Protein product: CASSTHGGQQNTEAFF. Combining the CDR3 with reference TRBV19 and TRBJ1-1 gives the whole variable domain DGGITQSPKYLFRKEGQNVTLSCEQNLNHDAMYWYRQDPGQGLRLIYYSQIVNDFQKGDIAEGYSVSREKKESFPLTVTSAQKNPTAFYLCASSTHGGQQNTEAFFGQGTRLTVV.

This clone was seen only a few times. The chain is built from TRBV6-1 and TRBJ2-2; 12 nucleotides line up with TRBD2. Trimming took 6 bases from V and 7 from J; bases not matched to a gene: 6. The CDR3 contains 15 residues. Germline V gives CDR1 MNHNS, CDR2 SASEGT. Written as DNA, the CDR3 is TGTGCCAGCAGCGCTACTAGCGGGGGGAGCGGGGAGCTGTTTTTT. Its translation: CASSATSGGSGELFF.

This sequence joins TRBV27 and TRBJ2-3; 13 positions agree with TRBD2. Trimming cost V 8 bases and J 2 bases; bases outside gene matches: 7. The CDR3 covers 16 residues. CDR1 and CDR2 (germline): MNHEY, SMNVEV (reference sequence). CDR3 sequence: CASRGGLAGYTDTQYF. CDR3 nucleotides: TGTGCCAGCCGAGGGGGACTAGCGGGGTACACAGATACGCAGTATTTT.

The V gene is TRBV7-9, the J gene TRBJ1-1; the match to TRBD1 covers 7 bases. This CDR3 contains 13 residues. Germline V CDR1 and CDR2: SEHNR, FQNEAQ (reference sequence). With V trimmed by 4 bases and J by 14 bases, 13 bases remained unmatched. CDR3 region: CASSSGTAASGFF. The CDR3 bases are TGTGCCAGCAGCTCGGGGACAGCAGCTTCGGGCTTCTTT. The full variable domain, in which reference TRBV7-9 and TRBJ1-1 provide the parts outside the CDR3, is DTGVSQNPRHKITKRGQNVTFRCDPISEHNRLYWYRQTLGQGPEFLTYFQNEAQLEKSRLLSDRFSAERPKGSFSTLEIQRTEQGDSAMYLCASSSGTAASGFFGQGTRLTVV.

The chain joins TRBV4-2 to TRBJ2-7; 7 nucleotides align to TRBD2. This CDR3 region has 15 residues. Losses at the gene ends were 5 bases for V and 3 bases for J; bases not matched to a gene: 10. Germline assignment: CDR1 LGHNA and CDR2 YNFKEQ. In DNA form, the CDR3 reads TGTGCCAGCAGCGACACGGGGCGGGGGTACTACGAGCAGTACTTC. It encodes CASSDTGRGYYEQYF.

This chain uses TRBV2 with TRBJ2-7; TRBD1 agrees at 8 bases. V lost 6 bases and J lost 0; bases outside the gene matches: 4. Germline CDR1 SNHLY, CDR2 FYNNEI. The CDR3 has 14 amino acids. The CDR3 reads CASRGQASSYEQYF. The CDR3 DNA reads as TGTGCCAGCAGGGGACAGGCCAGCTCCTACGAGCAGTACTTC.

The rearrangement joins TRBV19 to TRBJ2-5; 7 nucleotides agree with TRBD2. V trimming: 3 bases; J trimming: 5 bases; junction bases outside the gene matches: 3. CDR3 length: 13 residues. Germline V CDR1 and CDR2: LNHDA, SQIVND (reference sequence). The CDR3 nucleotides read TGTGCCAGTAGTATTAACGGGAGGGAGACCCAGTACTTC. This translates into CASSINGRETQYF. Filled out from reference TRBV19 and TRBJ2-5, the complete variable domain reads DGGITQSPKYLFRKEGQNVTLSCEQNLNHDAMYWYRQDPGQGLRLIYYSQIVNDFQKGDIAEGYSVSREKKESFPLTVTSAQKNPTAFYLCASSINGRETQYFGPGTRLLVL.

The rearrangement uses TRBV10-3 and TRBJ1-6; no reliable D call. This CDR3 is built from 14 residues. Looked up from germline, CDR1 is ENHRY and CDR2 is SYGVKD. Between the trimmed V and J ends, which lost 0 bases and 6 bases, there was a span of 6 bases. The CDR3 sequence is CAISESELNSPLHF. The CDR3 DNA follows: TGTGCCATCAGTGAGTCGGAGCTTAATTCACCCCTCCACTTT.

This clone was recorded only once. The chain carries TRBV7-2 and TRBJ2-5; no definite D call. V was trimmed by 6 bases and J by 4 bases, leaving 9 bases between them. This CDR3 is 12 amino acids long. Germline V gives CDR1 SGHTA, CDR2 FQGNSA. CDR3 protein: CASSSGPETQYF. The CDR3 nucleotides read TGTGCCAGCAGTTCGGGTCCAGAGACCCAGTACTTC.

This clone was detected only once. The CDR3 DNA sequence: TGTGCCAGCGCTAATACGGCGGAGTTTAGCTCCTACAATGAGCAGTTCTTC. Protein: CASANTAEFSSYNEQFF. The chain uses TRBV25-1 and TRBJ2-1; D uncertain. With 8 bases removed from V and 0 bases from J, the gap between germline ends came to 20 bases. This CDR3 has 17 amino acids. Germline CDR1 and CDR2: MGHDK and SYGVNS.